This T cell receptor (beta chain) is from a study of cytomegalovirus exposure and HLA in healthy donors. Study details: In a previous analysis, approximately 110 million unique TCR beta sequences were found from about 190 million T cells.

60 Vbeta and 13 Jbeta primers were used in PCR. Some clones are missing from TCRdb's copy, which holds only in-frame ones; the method was immunoSEQ multiplex PCR. This table has roughly 100,000 clones, 79% appearing once. The V segment lost 4 bases and the J segment 6 bases; nucleotides outside the gene matches: 8. Germline V lookup: CDR1 LGHNA, CDR2 YSLEER. The CDR3 consists of 17 residues. The TCR sequence derives from a man aged 50-59 years in good health and CMV-seropositive. Sequencing was done on a sample of PBMCs. The V gene is TRBV4-3, the J gene TRBJ2-1, with 14 bases matching TRBD2. This CDR3 is CASSRKTSGRALNEQFF. The CDR3 region has the DNA TGCGCCAGCAGCCGAAAGACTAGCGGGAGGGCCCTCAATGAGCAGTTCTTC.